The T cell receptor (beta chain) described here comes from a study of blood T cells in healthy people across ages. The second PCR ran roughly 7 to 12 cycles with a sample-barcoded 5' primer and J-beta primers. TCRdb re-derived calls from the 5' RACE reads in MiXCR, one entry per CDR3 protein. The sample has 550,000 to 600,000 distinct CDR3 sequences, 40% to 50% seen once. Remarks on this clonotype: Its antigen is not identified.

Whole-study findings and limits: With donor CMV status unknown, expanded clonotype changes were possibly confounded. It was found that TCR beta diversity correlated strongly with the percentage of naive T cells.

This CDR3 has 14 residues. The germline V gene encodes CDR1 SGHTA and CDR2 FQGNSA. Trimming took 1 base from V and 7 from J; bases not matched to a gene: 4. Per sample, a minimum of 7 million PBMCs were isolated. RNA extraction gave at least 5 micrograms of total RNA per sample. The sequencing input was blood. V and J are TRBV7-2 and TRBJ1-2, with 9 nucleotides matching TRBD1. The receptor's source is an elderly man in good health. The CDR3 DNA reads TGTGCCAGCAGCTTAGAAGGGACAGGGACTGGCTACACCTTC. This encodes CASSLEGTGTGYTF.